This TCR beta chain derives from a study of T-cell memory formation after mild COVID-19. This clonotype occurred once. The V gene's germline CDR1 is MDHEN and CDR2 SYDVKM. The V gene lost 6 bases and the J gene lost 8 bases, with 20 bases spanning the gap. The CDR3 has 15 amino acids. From 5'RACE with constant-segment primers came TCR alpha and TCR beta cDNA libraries that carried sample barcodes and UMIs. TCRdb redid the calling of the 5' RACE reads with MiXCR, one entry per CDR3 protein. The sample consists of approximately 300,000 distinct CDR3 sequences, roughly 15% of them appearing once. Material: PBMCs or a T cell subset sorted from them (not recorded which). This chain connects TRBV28 to TRBJ1-5; tentatively, D is TRBD1 (6 bases). The sequence was collected from a man between 18 and 29 years old who had mild COVID-19 (a few samples of this study predate the infection). Cell type and time point are not known. Here the CDR3 DNA reads TGTGCCAGCAGGGAATCAGGGGCGGTAAGAAAGCCCCAGCATTTT. Translated, it gives CASRESGAVRKPQHF. Based on the CDR3 plus reference TRBV28 and TRBJ1-5, the full variable domain is DVKVTQSSRYLVKRTGEKVFLECVQDMDHENMFWYRQDPGLGLRLIYFSYDVKMKEKGDIPEGYSVSREKKERFSLILESASTNQTSMYLCASRESGAVRKPQHFGDGTRLSIL.